This T cell receptor beta chain was documented in a study of T cell clonotyping in hematopoietic cell transplantation. Findings and limits, study-wide: Graft donor and pretransplant recipient Inverse Simpson Index values predicted broader posttransplant TCR diversity. At the given depth, recipient repertoires were over 97% de novo clonotypes. Pathologically expanded recipient clonotypes increased progressively from day 30 to day 180 as diversity fell. CD4 and CD8 repertoire contributions could not be separated without sorting.

Sequencing used immunoSEQ multiplex PCR; TCRdb keeps in-frame clones, though not all of them. This table has about 5,700 clones, 85% to 95% appearing once. As concerns this clone: Its antigen is currently unknown.

Specimen: peripheral blood mononuclear cells, collected 100 days after allogeneic stem cell transplant. This TCR came from a female patient aged 45-65 years who had an allogeneic stem cell transplant from an unrelated donor, so T cells may come from the graft donor. Some clones in this sample may be carry-over from other donors' samples.

In DNA form, the CDR3 reads TGCGCCAGCAGCACATCAGCCAGGGATGGCTACACCTTC. Its protein product is CASSTSARDGYTF. J is TRBJ1-2 and V is TRBV5-1; a possible D gene is TRBD1 (5 bases). This CDR3 contains 13 residues. Germline CDR1 reads SGHRS; CDR2 reads YFSETQ. Trimming took 4 bases from V and 6 from J, leaving 13 bases between them.